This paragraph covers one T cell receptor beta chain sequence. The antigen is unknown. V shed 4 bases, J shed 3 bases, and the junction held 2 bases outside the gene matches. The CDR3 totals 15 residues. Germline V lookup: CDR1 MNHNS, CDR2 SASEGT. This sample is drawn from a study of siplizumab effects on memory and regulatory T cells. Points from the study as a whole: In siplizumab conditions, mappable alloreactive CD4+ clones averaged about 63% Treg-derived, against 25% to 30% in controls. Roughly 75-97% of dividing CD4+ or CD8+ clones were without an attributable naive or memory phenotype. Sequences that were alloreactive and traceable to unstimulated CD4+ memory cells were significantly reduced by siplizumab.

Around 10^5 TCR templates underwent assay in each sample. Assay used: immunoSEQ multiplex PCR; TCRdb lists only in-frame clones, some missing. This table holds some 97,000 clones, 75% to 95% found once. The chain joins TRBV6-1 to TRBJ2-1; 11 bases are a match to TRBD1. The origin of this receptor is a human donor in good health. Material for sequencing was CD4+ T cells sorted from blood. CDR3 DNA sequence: TGTGCCAGCAGTGCCGGGACAGGGGGCTACAATGAGCAGTTCTTC. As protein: CASSAGTGGYNEQFF.